The 29 T cell receptor beta chains given below trace back to one sample, sequenced in a study of metastatic and nonmetastatic thyroid tumors. No patient had received any treatment before thyroid surgery. With MiXCR, TCRdb called clones anew from the PCR reads. This sample has 15,000 to 20,000 clones, with 25% to 35% found just once. The specimen was tumor tissue. These receptors came from a male donor with papillary thyroid cancer or a benign thyroid nodule (not recorded which). Some clones in this sample may be carry-over from other donors' samples.

This clone was picked up many times. The chain carries TRBV11-1 and TRBJ2-5; D might be TRBD2 (5 bases). Germline loops: CDR1 SGHAT, CDR2 FQDESV (reference sequence). The CDR3 contains 12 residues. V gave up 3 bases and J gave up 7 bases, with 9 bases separating them. The CDR3 nucleotides are TGTGCCAGCAGCTTGGACTTTGGGACCCAGTACTTC. Residues: CASSLDFGTQYF.

V usage is TRBV11-2 and J usage is TRBJ1-2; tentatively, D is TRBD1 (5 bases). The CDR3 extends over 19 amino acids. Trimming cost V 2 bases and J 3 bases, with 25 bases left between them. Germline V lookup: CDR1 SGHAT, CDR2 FQNNGV. The DNA of the CDR3 is TGTGCCAGCAGCTTATGGCTTTACGAAGGGGACGTCGGAGACTATGGCTACACCTTC. It is translated as CASSLWLYEGDVGDYGYTF.

The count of this clone is one. The chain carries TRBV5-1 and TRBJ1-6; D may be TRBD1 (5 bases). The CDR3 is made up of 18 amino acids. Germline CDR1 and CDR2: SGHRS and YFSETQ. Trimming removed 0 bases from V and 0 bases from J, with 13 bases in between. This CDR3 is CASSLVGLRSSYNSPLHF. The DNA of the CDR3 is TGCGCCAGCAGCTTGGTGGGACTCCGGAGCTCCTATAATTCACCCCTCCACTTT.

The chain carries TRBV11-2 and TRBJ1-1, with D perhaps TRBD1 (6 bases). This CDR3 contains 14 residues. V lost 4 bases and J 3 bases, leaving 12 bases between the germline ends. CDR1 SGHAT and CDR2 FQNNGV come from the germline V gene. Here the CDR3 DNA reads TGTGCCAGCAGCTCGCCGACAGGACACACTGAAGCTTTCTTT. It yields the protein CASSSPTGHTEAFF. The whole variable domain, filled in from reference TRBV11-2 and TRBJ1-1, reads EAGVAQSPRYKIIEKRQSVAFWCNPISGHATLYWYQQILGQGPKLLIQFQNNGVVDDSQLPKDRFSAERLKGVDSTLKIQPAKLEDSAVYLCASSSPTGHTEAFFGQGTRLTVV.

In this sample, this clone turned up many times. The chain combines TRBV10-3 with TRBJ2-3, with 8 bases that match TRBD2. The germline V gene encodes CDR1 ENHRY and CDR2 SYGVKD. The CDR3 consists of 16 residues. V shed 3 bases, J shed 2 bases, and the junction held 7 bases outside the gene matches. CDR3 amino acids: CAISDTKAGVTDTQYF. As DNA, the CDR3 is TGTGCCATCAGTGACACTAAAGCGGGGGTCACAGATACGCAGTATTTT.

V gene TRBV5-1 combines with J gene TRBJ2-7; TRBD1 might be the D (6 bases). V lost 0 bases and J lost 4, with 11 bases in between. The CDR3 is made up of 14 amino acids. Germline V gene lookup returns CDR1 SGHRS and CDR2 YFSETQ. Here the CDR3 reads CASSLDRVSYEQYF. CDR3 bases: TGCGCCAGCAGCTTGGACAGGGTGAGTTACGAGCAGTACTTC. Full variable domain (rest looked up from reference TRBV5-1 and TRBJ2-7): KAGVTQTPRYLIKTRGQQVTLSCSPISGHRSVSWYQQTPGQGLQFLFEYFSETQRNKGNFPGRFSGRQFSNSRSEMNVSTLELGDSALYLCASSLDRVSYEQYFGPGTRLTVT.

This clone was recorded at least ten times. The chain has TRBV5-6 and TRBJ2-3, with 7 bases lining up with TRBD2. The germline V gene encodes CDR1 SGHDT and CDR2 YYEEEE. The length of the CDR3 is 13 residues. V shed 4 bases and J 1 base; nucleotides not matched to a gene: 0. This chain's CDR3 is CASSAGGTDTQYF. Here the CDR3 DNA reads TGTGCCAGCAGCGCGGGGGGCACAGATACGCAGTATTTT.

The CDR3 nucleotides are TGTGCCAGCAGTCCAGCCGCCAGGGAGGTCGGAGAGCAGTACTTC. Protein: CASSPAAREVGEQYF. The chain carries TRBV6-9 and TRBJ2-7; D might be TRBD2 (6 bases). Looked up from germline, CDR1 is MNHGY and CDR2 is SVAAGI. V was shortened by 5 bases and J by 7 bases, with 21 bases between the two germline ends. This CDR3 has 15 residues.

This clone occurred many times. This chain links TRBV4-2 with TRBJ2-2; TRBD2 aligns across 8 bases. Germline values: CDR1 LGHNA, CDR2 YNFKEQ. The CDR3 covers 17 residues. The V segment lost 2 bases and the J segment 3 bases; nucleotides outside the gene matches: 8. CDR3 loop: CASSQPVGLGYTGELFF. The CDR3 DNA reads as TGTGCCAGCAGCCAACCCGTGGGACTAGGGTACACCGGGGAGCTGTTTTTT.

The chain is built from TRBV12-3 or TRBV12-4 and TRBJ2-5, with D possibly called TRBD1 or TRBD2 (5 bases each). CDR3 length equals 13 residues. Trimming stripped 6 bases from V and 7 bases from J, with 15 bases between. The CDR3 here is CASSLTGQGTQYF. CDR3 bases: TGTGCCAGCAGCCTTACGGGGCAGGGGACCCAGTACTTC.

V is TRBV14 and J is TRBJ1-3; possibly TRBD1 for D (5 bases). CDR3 length equals 16 residues. Germline values: CDR1 SGHDN, CDR2 FVKESK. V dropped 4 bases and J dropped 3 bases, with 16 bases sitting between them. CDR3 residues: CASSPLGGGRGNTIYF. DNA for the CDR3: TGTGCCAGCAGCCCCCTTGGTGGGGGACGTGGAAACACCATATATTTT.

This clone was observed a handful of times. The chain couples TRBV6-4 to TRBJ2-1, with 9 nucleotides matching TRBD2. This CDR3 spans 16 amino acids. The germline V gene encodes CDR1 MRHNA and CDR2 SNTAGT. The J segment lost 3 bases and the V segment lost 0 bases, leaving 3 bases of the junction unmatched. The CDR3: CASSDSTSGDYNEQFF. CDR3 DNA: TGTGCCAGCAGTGACTCGACTAGCGGCGACTACAATGAGCAGTTCTTC.

This clone counts as medium-sized. The V call is TRBV6-1, the J call TRBJ2-7; D is ambiguous. The CDR3 has 11 amino acids. Germline CDR1 reads MNHNS; CDR2 reads SASEGT. The V and J ends lost 1 base and 6 bases respectively, with 4 bases between them. CDR3 residues: CASSEVFEQYF. The DNA for the CDR3 is TGTGCCAGCAGTGAAGTGTTCGAGCAGTACTTC.

The chain employs TRBV5-1 and TRBJ2-3; D is uncertain. Germline V lookup: CDR1 SGHRS, CDR2 YFSETQ. Trimming removed 0 bases from V and 1 base from J, with 6 bases in between. The CDR3 consists of 14 residues. The CDR3: CASSLAGRTDTQYF. CDR3 DNA: TGCGCCAGCAGCTTGGCGGGCCGCACAGATACGCAGTATTTT.

The V call is TRBV12-3 or TRBV12-4, the J call TRBJ2-1, with TRBD1 matching 8 bases. J was trimmed by 5 bases and V by 4 bases; bases with no gene match: 4. CDR3 length equals 14 residues. DNA for the CDR3: TGTGCCAGCAGTTCGAAGACAGGGGACAATGAGCAGTTCTTC. Its protein product is CASSSKTGDNEQFF.

This clone is judged medium-sized. The V gene is TRBV7-2, the J gene TRBJ2-7; a possible D gene is TRBD1 (6 bases). CDR3 size: 15 residues. Germline loops: CDR1 SGHTA, CDR2 FQGNSA. V shed 2 bases and J shed 7 bases, with 18 bases lying between them. CDR3 in amino acids: CASSLKRFTGQEQYF. The CDR3 DNA sequence: TGTGCCAGCAGCTTAAAGAGGTTCACAGGGCAAGAGCAGTACTTC.

The chain carries TRBV11-1 and TRBJ2-3; 8 bases match TRBD2. The ends lost 5 bases at V and 3 bases at J; junction bases unmatched: 7. The CDR3 totals 15 residues. The germline V gene has CDR1 SGHAT and CDR2 FQDESV (reference sequence). CDR3 loop: CASSRRGGRTDTQYF. The CDR3 bases are TGTGCCAGCAGCCGCCGGGGGGGCCGTACAGATACGCAGTATTTT. The variable domain in full, completed from reference TRBV11-1 and TRBJ2-3, reads EAEVAQSPRYKITEKSQAVAFWCDPISGHATLYWYRQILGQGPELLVQFQDESVVDDSQLPKDRFSAERLKGVDSTLKIQPAELGDSAMYLCASSRRGGRTDTQYFGPGTRLTVL.

As for this clone: Germline and junction disagree at one end, which may indicate a read error. V gene TRBV27 combines with J gene TRBJ2-2; D might be TRBD1 (6 bases). Germline CDR1 reads MNHEY; CDR2 reads SMNVEV (reference sequence). The CDR3 runs 16 residues. The CDR3 reads CASSLRWNRVTGELFF. The CDR3 DNA follows: TGTGCCAGTAGTTTACGGTGGAACAGGGTAACCGGGGAGCTGTTTTTT.

This clone was seen repeatedly, ten times or more. The CDR3 DNA sequence: TGCGCCAGCAGCCAAACTATTTTAGCGGGATCTCAAGAGACCCAGTACTTC. Residues: CASSQTILAGSQETQYF. The chain links TRBV4-3 to TRBJ2-5, with TRBD2 matching 8 bases. The CDR3 is 17 amino acids. The J segment lost 2 bases and the V segment lost 2 bases, leaving 10 bases of the junction unmatched. CDR1 and CDR2 (germline): LGHNA, YSLEER.

With respect to this clone: The same CDR3 also results from other DNA sequences found in this sample. The V call is TRBV11-2, the J call TRBJ2-7, with D possibly matching TRBD2 (6 bases). V lost 5 bases and J 0 bases, leaving 8 bases between the germline ends. Germline CDR1 and CDR2: SGHAT and FQNNGV. The CDR3 contains 13 residues. The CDR3 DNA reads TGTGCCAGCAGCCCTAGCGACTCCTACGAGCAGTACTTC. As protein: CASSPSDSYEQYF.

The chain has TRBV11-2 and TRBJ2-7, with no clear D. This CDR3 has 13 residues. Germline lookup yields CDR1 SGHAT and CDR2 FQNNGV. Trimming cost V 0 bases and J 6 bases, with 9 bases left between them. The CDR3, as DNA: TGTGCCAGCAGCTTAGAGGGTAGGGCCGAGCAGTACTTC. Protein product: CASSLEGRAEQYF.

Comments on this clone: One end of the junction does not line up with germline, which may come from a read error. The genes are TRBV9 and TRBJ2-3; no clear D gene. CDR1 is SGDLS and CDR2 is YYNGEE in the germline V gene. This CDR3 contains 15 residues. The CDR3 region is CASGTDAILTDMQYF. CDR3 nucleotide sequence: TGTGCCAGCGGTACCGACGCCATCCTCACAGATATGCAGTATTTT.

In its sample, this clone was seen many times. The V and J genes are TRBV19 and TRBJ2-7; D gene unclear. Per germline, CDR1 LNHDA and CDR2 SQIVND (reference sequence). CDR3 length: 12 amino acids. Between the trimmed V and J ends, which lost 2 bases and 7 bases, there was a span of 9 bases. CDR3 protein: CASSITTGEQYF. In DNA form, the CDR3 reads TGTGCCAGTAGTATAACTACGGGTGAGCAGTACTTC.

This clone showed up just a few times. The genes are TRBV28 and TRBJ2-7, with D tentatively TRBD1 (5 bases). Trimming removed 3 bases at V and 2 bases at J, with 8 bases between. Germline lookup yields CDR1 MDHEN and CDR2 SYDVKM. The CDR3 loop spans 13 amino acids. In DNA, the CDR3 is TGTGCCAGCAGTTTTGGACACCCCTACGAGCAGTACTTC. It specifies CASSFGHPYEQYF.

The chain is built from TRBV5-1 and TRBJ2-1; 11 nucleotides agree with TRBD2. The CDR3 contains 16 residues. Germline V gene sequence: CDR1 SGHRS, CDR2 YFSETQ. With V trimmed by 3 bases and J by 5 bases, 7 bases remained unmatched. The CDR3 sequence: CASSSKLGLADNEQFF. CDR3 DNA: TGCGCCAGCAGCTCGAAGCTGGGACTAGCGGACAATGAGCAGTTCTTC.

This chain uses TRBV30 with TRBJ2-7, with 8 bases that match TRBD2. Trimming cost V 7 bases and J 6 bases; bases outside gene matches: 11. CDR1 is GTSNPN, CDR2 SVGIG, per germline (reference sequence). This CDR3 contains 13 residues. DNA of the CDR3: TGTGCCTCAGAGAGCGGGAGTGCCTTCGAGCAGTACTTC. Its translation is CASESGSAFEQYF.

This clone is labeled medium-sized (0.01 to 0.1%). This rearrangement joins TRBV7-6 to TRBJ2-7; a possible D gene is TRBD1 (6 bases). Germline V CDR1 and CDR2: SGHVS, FNYEAQ. The CDR3 is 15 residues long. The ends were cut back, 5 bases at V and 3 bases at J, with 17 bases in the middle. The CDR3 region has the DNA TGTGCCAGCAGCCCCTACAGGGTAGGTGGCTACGAGCAGTACTTC. This encodes CASSPYRVGGYEQYF.

The chain links TRBV5-1 to TRBJ1-2, with 9 nucleotides matching TRBD1. Germline V gives CDR1 SGHRS, CDR2 YFSETQ. The CDR3 spans 18 residues. Losses at the gene ends were 5 bases for V and 4 bases for J; bases not matched to a gene: 18. The CDR3 DNA is TGCGCCAGCAGGGCCTCCGAGACAGGGGGAAGGTTAGGCTATGGCTACACCTTC. This translates into CASRASETGGRLGYGYTF.

By sample share, this clone is medium-sized. The V gene is TRBV11-3, the J gene TRBJ2-4; TRBD2 agrees at 10 bases. Germline assignment: CDR1 SGHNT and CDR2 YENEEA. V dropped 2 bases and J dropped 7; count of bases not matched to a gene: 5. The CDR3 runs to 15 residues. The CDR3 is CASSLSISGRNIQYF. CDR3 nucleotides: TGTGCCAGCAGCTTATCCATTAGCGGGAGGAACATTCAGTACTTC.